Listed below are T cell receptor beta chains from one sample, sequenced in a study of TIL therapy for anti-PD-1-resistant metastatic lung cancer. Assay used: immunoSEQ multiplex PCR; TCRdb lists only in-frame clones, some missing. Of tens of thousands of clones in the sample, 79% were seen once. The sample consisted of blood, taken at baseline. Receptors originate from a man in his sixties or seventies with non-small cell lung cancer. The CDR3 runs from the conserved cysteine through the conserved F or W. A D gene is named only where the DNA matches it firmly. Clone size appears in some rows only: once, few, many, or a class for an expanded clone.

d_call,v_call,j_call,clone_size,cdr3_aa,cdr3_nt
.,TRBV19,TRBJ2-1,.,CASSPLNSYNEQFF,TGTGCCAGTAGTCCCCTGAACTCCTACAATGAGCAGTTCTTC
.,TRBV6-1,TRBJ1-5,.,CASTLEGYNQPQHF,TGTGCCAGCACCCTGGAGGGGTACAATCAGCCCCAGCATTTT
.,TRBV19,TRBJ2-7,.,CASSIDYPNGAYEQYF,TGTGCCAGTAGTATAGATTACCCAAATGGGGCCTACGAGCAGTACTTC
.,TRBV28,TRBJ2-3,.,CASSHLPRGTDTQYF,TGTGCCAGCAGTCATCTGCCCAGGGGCACAGATACGCAGTATTTT
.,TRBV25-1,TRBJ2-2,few,CASSAPSGAGELFF,TGTGCCAGCAGTGCCCCGTCCGGAGCCGGGGAGCTGTTTTTT
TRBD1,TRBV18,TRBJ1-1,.,CASSPRTGTTEAFF,TGTGCCAGCTCACCACGGACAGGGACGACTGAAGCTTTCTTT
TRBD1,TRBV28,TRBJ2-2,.,CASSLTGDLTGELFF,TGTGCCAGCAGTTTGACAGGGGATCTCACCGGGGAGCTGTTTTTT
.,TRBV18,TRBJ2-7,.,CASSSDSTYEQYF,TGTGCCAGCTCATCTGACAGCACCTACGAGCAGTACTTC
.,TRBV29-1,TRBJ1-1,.,CSGFPLNTEAFF,TGCAGCGGTTTCCCATTGAACACTGAAGCTTTCTTT
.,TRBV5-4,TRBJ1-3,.,CASSSRDTGNTIYF,TGTGCCAGCAGCTCGAGAGATACTGGAAACACCATATATTTT
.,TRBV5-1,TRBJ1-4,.,CASSLGSREKLFF,TGCGCCAGCAGCTTGGGTAGCAGGGAAAAACTGTTTTTT
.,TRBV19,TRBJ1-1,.,CATNPREAGHTEAFF,TGTGCCACCAACCCGAGGGAGGCAGGGCACACTGAAGCTTTCTTT
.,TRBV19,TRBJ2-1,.,CASSMGRSYNEQFF,TGTGCCAGTAGTATGGGGAGGTCCTACAATGAGCAGTTCTTC
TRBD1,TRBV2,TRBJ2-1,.,CASRRNRGSLNEQFF,TGTGCCAGCAGGCGCAACAGGGGTTCCCTCAATGAGCAGTTCTTC
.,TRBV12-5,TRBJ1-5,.,CASGPDRINNQPQHF,TGTGCTAGTGGTCCCGACAGGATAAACAATCAGCCCCAGCATTTT
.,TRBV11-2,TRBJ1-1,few,CASSLDGSWTEAFF,TGTGCCAGCAGCTTAGACGGAAGTTGGACTGAAGCTTTCTTT
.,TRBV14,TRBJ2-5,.,CASSQDSLGTQYF,TGTGCCAGCAGCCAAGACTCGCTGGGGACCCAGTACTTC
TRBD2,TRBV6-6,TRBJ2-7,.,CASSPLGGGYYEQYF,TGTGCCAGCAGTCCCCTCGGGGGGGGTTACTACGAGCAGTACTTC
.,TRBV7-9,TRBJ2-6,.,CASSPRQAGANVLTF,TGTGCCAGCAGCCCTCGACAGGCTGGGGCCAACGTCCTGACTTTC
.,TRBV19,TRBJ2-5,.,CASSIGGGETQYF,TGTGCCAGTAGTATAGGGGGAGGAGAGACCCAGTACTTC
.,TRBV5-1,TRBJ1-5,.,CASSLRPTVDQPQHF,TGCGCCAGCAGCTTAAGACCTACCGTGGATCAGCCCCAGCATTTT
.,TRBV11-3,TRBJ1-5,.,CASSLASQNNQPQHF,TGTGCCAGCAGCTTAGCTAGTCAAAACAATCAGCCCCAGCATTTT
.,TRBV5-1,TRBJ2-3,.,CASRSGGLGDTQYF,TGCGCCAGCAGGTCAGGGGGGCTGGGAGATACGCAGTATTTT
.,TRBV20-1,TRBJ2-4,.,CSREGGDIQYF,TGCAGTCGAGAAGGTGGCGACATTCAGTACTTC
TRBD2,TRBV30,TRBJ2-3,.,CAWSQLAGSTDTQYF,TGTGCCTGGAGTCAACTAGCGGGGAGCACAGATACGCAGTATTTT
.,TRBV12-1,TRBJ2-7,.,CASSFGSGNYEQYF,.
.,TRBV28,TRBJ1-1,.,CASSLYGSTEAFF,TGTGCCAGCAGTTTATATGGGAGTACTGAAGCTTTCTTT
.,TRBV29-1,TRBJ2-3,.,CSVGRGGTEQYF,TGCAGCGTTGGAAGGGGGGGTACCGAGCAGTATTTT
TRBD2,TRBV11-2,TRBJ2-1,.,CASSPLTLANEQFF,TGTGCCAGCAGCCCATTAACACTAGCGAATGAGCAGTTCTTC
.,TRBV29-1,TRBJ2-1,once,CSVIDTSSYNEQFF,TGCAGCGTCATTGACACGAGCTCCTACAATGAGCAGTTCTTC
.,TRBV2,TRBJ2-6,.,CASSATGAGANVLTF,TGTGCCAGCAGCGCGACCGGGGCTGGGGCCAACGTCCTGACTTTC
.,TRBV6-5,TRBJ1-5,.,CASRRDGSNQPQHF,TGTGCCAGCAGGCGGGACGGATCTAATCAGCCCCAGCATTTT
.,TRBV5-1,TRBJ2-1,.,CASSLAALRDEQFF,TGCGCCAGCAGCTTGGCGGCCCTTCGGGATGAGCAGTTCTTC
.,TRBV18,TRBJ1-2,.,CASSPLTGSNYGYTF,TGTGCCAGCTCACCCTTGACAGGATCTAACTATGGCTACACCTTC
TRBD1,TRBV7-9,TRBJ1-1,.,CASSLGGQGASEAFF,TGTGCCAGCAGCTTAGGGGGACAGGGTGCTTCCGAAGCTTTCTTT
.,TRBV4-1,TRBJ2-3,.,CASSQDRERLTDTQYF,TGCGCCAGCAGCCAAGATCGGGAAAGGTTGACAGATACGCAGTATTTT
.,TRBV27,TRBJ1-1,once,CASSSRTEMNTEAFF,TGTGCCAGCAGTTCCAGGACAGAGATGAACACTGAAGCTTTCTTT
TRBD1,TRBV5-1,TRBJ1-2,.,CASSPPRGTGGLYGYTF,TGCGCCAGCAGCCCCCCAAGGGGGACAGGGGGCCTCTATGGCTACACCTTC
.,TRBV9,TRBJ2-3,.,CASSVIGSTSTDTQYF,TGTGCCAGCAGCGTAATAGGATCAACTAGCACAGATACGCAGTATTTT
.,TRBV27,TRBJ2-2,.,CASSLTGFGDGELFF,TGTGCCAGCAGTTTAACCGGGTTTGGTGACGGGGAGCTGTTTTTT
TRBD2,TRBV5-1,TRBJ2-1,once,CASSTGTSGGYNEQFF,TGCGCCAGCAGCACCGGGACTAGCGGGGGCTACAATGAGCAGTTCTTC
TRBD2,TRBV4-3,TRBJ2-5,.,CASSQGVTGGAETQYF,TGCGCCAGCAGCCAAGGCGTGACGGGAGGGGCGGAGACCCAGTACTTC
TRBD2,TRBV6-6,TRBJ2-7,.,CASSYYGGTYEQYF,TGTGCCAGCAGTTACTACGGGGGGACGTACGAGCAGTACTTC
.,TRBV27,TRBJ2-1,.,CASTPATSYEQFF,TGTGCCAGCACCCCGGCGACTAGTTACGAGCAGTTCTTC
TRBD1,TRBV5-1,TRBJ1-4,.,CASSPTGGADLLEKLFF,TGCGCCAGCAGTCCAACAGGGGGCGCGGATTTGCTTGAAAAACTGTTTTTT
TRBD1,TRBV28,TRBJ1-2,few,CASSTDDRGRYGYTF,TGTGCCAGCAGTACAGACGACAGGGGGCGTTATGGCTACACCTTC
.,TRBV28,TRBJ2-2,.,CASAVANTGELFF,TGTGCCAGCGCGGTCGCGAACACCGGGGAGCTGTTTTTT
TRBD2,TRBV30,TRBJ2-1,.,CAWRSSGSVNEQFF,TGTGCCTGGAGGTCCAGCGGGAGCGTCAATGAGCAGTTCTTC
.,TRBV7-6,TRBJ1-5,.,CASSPTASNQPQHF,TGTGCCAGCAGCCCGACAGCTAGCAATCAGCCCCAGCATTTT
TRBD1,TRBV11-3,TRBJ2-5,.,CASSAGGTGEETQYF,TGTGCCAGCAGCGCTGGGGGGACAGGGGAAGAGACCCAGTACTTC
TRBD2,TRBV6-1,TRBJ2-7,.,CASSEGSGRTNEQYF,TGTGCCAGCAGTGAAGGAAGCGGGAGAACTAACGAGCAGTACTTC